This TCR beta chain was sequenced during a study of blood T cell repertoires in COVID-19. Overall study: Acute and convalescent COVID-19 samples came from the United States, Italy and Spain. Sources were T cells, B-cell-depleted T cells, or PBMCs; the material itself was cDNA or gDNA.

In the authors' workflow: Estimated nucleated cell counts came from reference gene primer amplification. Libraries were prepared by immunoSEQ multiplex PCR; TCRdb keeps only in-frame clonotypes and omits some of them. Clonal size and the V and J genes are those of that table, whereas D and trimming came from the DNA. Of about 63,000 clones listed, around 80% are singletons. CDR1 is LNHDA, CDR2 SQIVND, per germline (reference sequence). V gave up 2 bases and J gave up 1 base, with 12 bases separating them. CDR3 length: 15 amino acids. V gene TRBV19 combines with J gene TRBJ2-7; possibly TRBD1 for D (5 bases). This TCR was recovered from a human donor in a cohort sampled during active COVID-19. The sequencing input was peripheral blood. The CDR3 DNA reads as TGTGCCAGTAGTATAACGGGCAGGGAATCCTACGAGCAGTACTTC. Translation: CASSITGRESYEQYF.